Each of the 9 T cell receptor beta chains below was sequenced from the same sample in a study of Ad26.COV2.S vaccination and SARS-CoV-2 variants. Some clones are missing from TCRdb's copy, which holds only in-frame ones; the method was immunoSEQ multiplex PCR. The sample holds hundreds of thousands of clones, 89% seen once. The treatment was: roughly 18 received Ad26.COV2.S at low or high dose, single or two shots; about 5 received placebo; per-sample allocation not given. Collection of the samples took place on day 63 after the first injection of vaccine or placebo. The starting material was peripheral blood, obtained in a trial of Ad26.COV2.S vaccine versus placebo. Every receptor here comes from a person between 18 and 60 years old who received the Ad26.COV2.S COVID-19 vaccine or a placebo.

The chain combines TRBV11-2 with TRBJ2-5; 10 bases are a match to TRBD2. V shed 4 bases, J shed 4 bases, and the junction held 6 bases outside the gene matches. Germline V CDR1 and CDR2: SGHAT, FQNNGV. The CDR3 totals 15 residues. This chain's CDR3 is CASSSWASGRETQYF. Written as DNA, the CDR3 is TGTGCCAGCAGCTCATGGGCTAGCGGGAGAGAGACCCAGTACTTC.

The rearrangement links TRBV4-3 to TRBJ2-1, with 7 bases that match TRBD1. The CDR3 runs to 16 residues. CDR1 is LGHNA and CDR2 is YSLEER in the germline V gene. V lost 0 bases, J lost 4 bases, and 6 bases stayed unmatched. In DNA form, the CDR3 reads TGCGCCAGCAGCCAAGAGGCAGAACAGGGGTACAATGAGCAGTTCTTC. This encodes CASSQEAEQGYNEQFF.

V gene TRBV27 combines with J gene TRBJ1-5; TRBD1 aligns across 8 bases. The CDR3 has 17 residues. Germline loops: CDR1 MNHEY, CDR2 SMNVEV (reference sequence). With V trimmed by 5 bases and J by 1 base, 10 bases remained unmatched. This CDR3 is CASSPQGASWSNQPQHF. DNA of the CDR3: TGTGCCAGCAGTCCTCAGGGGGCGAGTTGGAGCAATCAGCCCCAGCATTTT.

This clone appeared a single time. Germline is not matched at one junction end, which may reflect a read error. The gene calls are TRBV7-3 and TRBJ1-2; a possible D gene is TRBD1 (5 bases). CDR3 length: 13 amino acids. Germline CDR1 and CDR2: SGHTA and FQGTGA. The CDR3, as DNA: TGTGTCAGCAGCCCGAACCGACAGAGACTCTACACCTTC. It translates to CVSSPNRQRLYTF. Together with reference TRBV7-3 and TRBJ1-2, the CDR3 gives the full variable domain: GAGVSQTPSNKVTEKGKYVELRCDPISGHTALYWYRQSLGQGPEFLIYFQGTGAADDSGLPNDRFFAVRPEGSVSTLKIQRTERGDSAVYLCVSSPNRQRLYTFGSGTRLTVV.

On this clone itself: The same CDR3 arises from other DNA sequences in this sample as well. The chain has TRBV6-5 and TRBJ1-5; D gene unclear. CDR1 is MNHEY and CDR2 is SVGAGI in the germline V gene. V lost 0 bases and J lost 7, with 7 bases in between. This CDR3 contains 13 residues. The CDR3 sequence is CASSYSGRQPQHF. CDR3 in DNA: TGTGCCAGCAGTTACTCAGGGAGGCAGCCCCAGCATTTT.

The genes are TRBV7-2 and TRBJ2-5; D is perhaps TRBD1 or TRBD2 (5 bases each). CDR3 size: 14 residues. The germline CDR1 and CDR2 sequences are SGHTA and FQGNSA. Trimming stripped 3 bases from V and 4 bases from J, with 12 bases between. The CDR3 DNA reads as TGTGCCAGCAGCTTGGACGGGGCAGGAGAGACCCAGTACTTC. This sequence encodes CASSLDGAGETQYF.

Note on this clone: One end of the junction varies from germline; a read error may be responsible. V and J are TRBV30 and TRBJ1-3; the D gene is possibly TRBD1 (5 bases). CDR3 length: 15 residues. Looked up from germline, CDR1 is GTSNPN and CDR2 is SVGIG (reference sequence). CDR3 nucleotide sequence: TGTGCCTGGAGTAACGCCGGGGGGGTTGGAGACACCATATATTTT. Translated: CAWSNAGGVGDTIYF.

This clone was seen a few times. The V and J genes are TRBV14 and TRBJ1-1; no clear D. CDR1 is SGHDN, CDR2 FVKESK, per germline. The length of the CDR3 is 14 residues. V was shortened by 0 bases and J by 4 bases, with 9 bases between the two germline ends. The CDR3 is CASSQDGRATEAFF. In DNA form, the CDR3 reads TGTGCCAGCAGCCAAGATGGAAGGGCCACTGAAGCTTTCTTT.

The V call is TRBV10-3, the J call TRBJ1-5; 7 nucleotides agree with TRBD1. Trimming at V came to 0 bases and at J to 2 bases, leaving 7 bases not matched to a gene. The CDR3 covers 17 residues. Germline V gives CDR1 ENHRY, CDR2 SYGVKD. The CDR3 DNA follows: TGTGCCATCAGTGAGTCGCCAGGGGGTATTGGCAATCAGCCCCAGCATTTT. As protein: CAISESPGGIGNQPQHF.